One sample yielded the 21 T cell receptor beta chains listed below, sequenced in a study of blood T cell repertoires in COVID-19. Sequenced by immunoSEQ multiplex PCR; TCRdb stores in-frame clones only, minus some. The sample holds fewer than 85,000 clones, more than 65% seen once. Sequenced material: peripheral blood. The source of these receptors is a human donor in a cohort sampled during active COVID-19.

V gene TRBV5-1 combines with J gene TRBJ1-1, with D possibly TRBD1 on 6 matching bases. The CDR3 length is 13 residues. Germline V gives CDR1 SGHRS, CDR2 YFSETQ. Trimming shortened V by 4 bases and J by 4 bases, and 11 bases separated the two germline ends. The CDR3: CASSGQLGTEAFF. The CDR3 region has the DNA TGCGCCAGCAGCGGACAGTTGGGCACTGAAGCTTTCTTT.

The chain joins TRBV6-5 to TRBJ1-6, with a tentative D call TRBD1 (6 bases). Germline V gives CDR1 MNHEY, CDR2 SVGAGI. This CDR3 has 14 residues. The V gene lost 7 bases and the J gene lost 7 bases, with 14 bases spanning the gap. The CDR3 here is CASTPGTLNSPLHF. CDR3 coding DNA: TGTGCCAGCACACCCGGGACACTGAATTCACCCCTCCACTTT.

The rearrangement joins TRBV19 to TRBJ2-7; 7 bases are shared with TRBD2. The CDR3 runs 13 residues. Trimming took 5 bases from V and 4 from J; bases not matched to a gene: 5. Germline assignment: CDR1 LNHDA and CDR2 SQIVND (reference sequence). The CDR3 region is CASSRDYLYEQYF. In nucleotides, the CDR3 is TGTGCCAGTAGTCGGGACTACCTATACGAGCAGTACTTC.

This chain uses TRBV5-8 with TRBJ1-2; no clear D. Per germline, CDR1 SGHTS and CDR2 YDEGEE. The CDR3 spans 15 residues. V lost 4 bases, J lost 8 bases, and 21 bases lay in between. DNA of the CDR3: TGTGCCAGCAGCCTGGGAGGCAACACTAAGCGGGGCTACACCTTC. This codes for CASSLGGNTKRGYTF.

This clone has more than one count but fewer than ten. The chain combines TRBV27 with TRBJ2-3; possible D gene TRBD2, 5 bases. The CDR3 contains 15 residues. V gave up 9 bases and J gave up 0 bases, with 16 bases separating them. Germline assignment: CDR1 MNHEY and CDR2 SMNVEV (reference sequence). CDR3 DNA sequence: TGTGCCAGTTCATTCGAGGGTTGGAGCACAGATACGCAGTATTTT. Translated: CASSFEGWSTDTQYF.

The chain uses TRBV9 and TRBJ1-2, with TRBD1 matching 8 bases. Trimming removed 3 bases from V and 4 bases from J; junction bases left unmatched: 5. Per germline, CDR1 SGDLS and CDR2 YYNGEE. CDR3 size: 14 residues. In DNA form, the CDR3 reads TGTGCCAGCAGCGCGGGGACAGGCCCCTATGGCTACACCTTC. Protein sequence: CASSAGTGPYGYTF.

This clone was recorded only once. In DNA, the CDR3 is TGTGCCAGCAGCCCCACCGGGGGCGAGCAGTACTTC. Residues: CASSPTGGEQYF. The rearrangement joins TRBV7-6 to TRBJ2-7; possible D gene TRBD2, 6 bases. The V end lost 5 bases, the J end lost 6 bases, and 11 bases lay between the germline ends. The CDR3 is made up of 12 amino acids. From germline, CDR1 is SGHVS and CDR2 FNYEAQ.

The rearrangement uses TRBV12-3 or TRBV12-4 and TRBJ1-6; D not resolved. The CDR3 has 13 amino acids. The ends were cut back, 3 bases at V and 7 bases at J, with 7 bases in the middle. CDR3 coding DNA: TGTGCCAGCAGTTTTGGGCGAAATTCACCCCTCCACTTT. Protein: CASSFGRNSPLHF.

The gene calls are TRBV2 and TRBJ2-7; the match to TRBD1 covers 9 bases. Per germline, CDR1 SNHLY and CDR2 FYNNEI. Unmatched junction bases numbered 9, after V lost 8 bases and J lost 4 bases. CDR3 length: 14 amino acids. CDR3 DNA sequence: TGTGCCAGCGGCCGCGGGACAGGGTTGTACGAGCAGTACTTC. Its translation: CASGRGTGLYEQYF.

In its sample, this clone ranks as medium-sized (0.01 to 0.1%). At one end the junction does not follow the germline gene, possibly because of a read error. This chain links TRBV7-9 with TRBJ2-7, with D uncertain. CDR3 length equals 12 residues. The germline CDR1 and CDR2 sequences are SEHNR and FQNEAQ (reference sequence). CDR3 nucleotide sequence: TGTGCCAGCAGCTTAGGGGCTGGCCGGTGGAACTTC. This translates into CASSLGAGRWNF. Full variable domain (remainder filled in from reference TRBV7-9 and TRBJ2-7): DTGVSQNPRHKITKRGQNVTFRCDPISEHNRLYWYRQTLGQGPEFLTYFQNEAQLEKSRLLSDRFSAERPKGSFSTLEIQRTEQGDSAMYLCASSLGAGRWNFGPGTRLTVT.

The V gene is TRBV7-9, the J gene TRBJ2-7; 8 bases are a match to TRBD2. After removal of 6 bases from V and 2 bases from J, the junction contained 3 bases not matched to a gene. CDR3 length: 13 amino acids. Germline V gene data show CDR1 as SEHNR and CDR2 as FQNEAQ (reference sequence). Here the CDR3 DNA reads TGTGCCAGCAGTCCGGGAGGGCCCTACGAGCAGTACTTC. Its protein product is CASSPGGPYEQYF.

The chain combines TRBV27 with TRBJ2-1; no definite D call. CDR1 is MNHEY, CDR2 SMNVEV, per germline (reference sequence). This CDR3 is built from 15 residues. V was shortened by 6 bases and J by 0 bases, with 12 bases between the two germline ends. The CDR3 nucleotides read TGTGCCAGCAGAGATTCACTGAGCTCCTACAATGAGCAGTTCTTC. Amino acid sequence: CASRDSLSSYNEQFF.

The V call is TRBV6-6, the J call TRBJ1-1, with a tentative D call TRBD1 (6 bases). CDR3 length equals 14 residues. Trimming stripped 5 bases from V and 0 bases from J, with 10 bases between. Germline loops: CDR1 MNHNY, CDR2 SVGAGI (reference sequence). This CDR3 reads CASSQDSMNTEAFF. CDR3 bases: TGTGCCAGCAGTCAGGACAGCATGAACACTGAAGCTTTCTTT.

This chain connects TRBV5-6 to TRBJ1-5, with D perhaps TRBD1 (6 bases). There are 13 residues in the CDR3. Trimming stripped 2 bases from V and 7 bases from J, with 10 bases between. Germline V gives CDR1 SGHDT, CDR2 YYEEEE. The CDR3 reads CASSFQGNQPQHF. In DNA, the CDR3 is TGTGCCAGCAGCTTCCAGGGGAACCAGCCCCAGCATTTT.

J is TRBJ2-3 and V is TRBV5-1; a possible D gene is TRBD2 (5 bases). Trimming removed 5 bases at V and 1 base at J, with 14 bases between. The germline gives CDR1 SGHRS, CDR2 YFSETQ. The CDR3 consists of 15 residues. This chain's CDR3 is CASSAPGMRTDTQYF. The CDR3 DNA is TGCGCCAGCAGTGCGCCGGGGATGCGCACAGATACGCAGTATTTT.

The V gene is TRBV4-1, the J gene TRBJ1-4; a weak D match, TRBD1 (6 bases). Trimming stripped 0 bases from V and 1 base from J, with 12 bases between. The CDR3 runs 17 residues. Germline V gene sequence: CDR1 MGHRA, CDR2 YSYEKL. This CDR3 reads CASSQDRGAGTNEKLFF. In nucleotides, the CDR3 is TGCGCCAGCAGCCAAGATCGGGGGGCCGGAACTAATGAAAAACTGTTTTTT.

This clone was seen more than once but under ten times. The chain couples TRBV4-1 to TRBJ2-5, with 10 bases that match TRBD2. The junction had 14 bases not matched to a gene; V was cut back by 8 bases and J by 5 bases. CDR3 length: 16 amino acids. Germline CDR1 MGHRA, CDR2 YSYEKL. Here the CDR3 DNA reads TGCGCCAGCGCCCGTGGTTCTAGCGGGGGCGGGGAGACCCAGTACTTC. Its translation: CASARGSSGGGETQYF.

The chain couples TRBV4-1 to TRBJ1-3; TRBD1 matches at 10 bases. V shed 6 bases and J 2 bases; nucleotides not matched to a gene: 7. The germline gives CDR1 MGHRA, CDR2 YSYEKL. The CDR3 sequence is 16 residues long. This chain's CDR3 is CASSRLGQGAGNTIYF. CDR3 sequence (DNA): TGCGCCAGCAGTCGACTCGGACAGGGGGCTGGAAACACCATATATTTT.

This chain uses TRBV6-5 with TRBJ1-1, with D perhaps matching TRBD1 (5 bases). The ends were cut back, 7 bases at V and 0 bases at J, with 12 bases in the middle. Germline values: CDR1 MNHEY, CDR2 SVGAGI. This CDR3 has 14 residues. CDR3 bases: TGTGCCAGCATCAAAAGGGGCATGAACACTGAAGCTTTCTTT. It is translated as CASIKRGMNTEAFF.

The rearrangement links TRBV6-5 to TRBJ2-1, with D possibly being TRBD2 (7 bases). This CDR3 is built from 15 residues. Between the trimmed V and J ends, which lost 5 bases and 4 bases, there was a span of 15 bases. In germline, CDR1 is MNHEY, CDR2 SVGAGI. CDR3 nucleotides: TGTGCCAGCAGTACCACCGGGGGGCCTTACAATGAGCAGTTCTTC. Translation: CASSTTGGPYNEQFF.

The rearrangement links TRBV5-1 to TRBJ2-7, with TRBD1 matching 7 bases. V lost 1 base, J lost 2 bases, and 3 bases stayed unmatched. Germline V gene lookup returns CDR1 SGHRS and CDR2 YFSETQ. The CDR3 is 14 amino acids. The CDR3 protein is CASSLRGRAYEQYF. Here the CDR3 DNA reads TGCGCCAGCAGCTTGAGGGGGCGAGCCTACGAGCAGTACTTC.